This paragraph reports one T cell receptor beta chain. Its matching antigen is unknown. This CDR3 region has 14 residues. The V end was cut by 2 bases, the J end by 11 bases, with 18 bases between. Germline loops: CDR1 SGHDN, CDR2 FVKESK. Data came from immunoSEQ multiplex PCR; TCRdb stores just in-frame clones and leaves some out. The data contain under 600,000 clones, less than 98% of them singletons. This specimen comes from a study of shared clonotypes between healthy human individuals. Study-wide findings and caveats: Memory subsets generally showed lower estimated richness than naive subsets. Large sequencing depth failed to make sorted-subset sequencing complete, rarefaction showed.

This clonotype originated in a young woman in good health. V gene TRBV14 combines with J gene TRBJ1-1, with D possibly being TRBD1 (6 bases). Sequencing was done on a sample of naive CD4+ T cells sorted from blood. The subset here: CD45RA+ positively selected. The CDR3 DNA reads as TGTGCCAGCAGCCAACAGACAGGCGCTTTTCGGGCTTTCTTT. Its translation is CASSQQTGAFRAFF.